This TCR beta chain came from a study of blood T cells in healthy people across ages. Trimming removed 0 bases at V and 3 bases at J, with 5 bases between. Germline V gene sequence: CDR1 SQVTM, CDR2 ANQGSEA. There are 12 residues in the CDR3. Combining a sample-barcoded 5' primer with a J-beta primer mix, a second PCR ran for 7 to 11 cycles. Using its own MiXCR run on the 5' RACE reads, TCRdb lists one record per CDR3 protein. Of some 780,000 distinct CDR3 sequences listed, 56% are singletons. The source material was blood. V is TRBV29-1 and J is TRBJ1-1; the D is unclear. This TCR derives from a man in his forties in good health. The CDR3 spells CSVEDLDTEAFF. The DNA for the CDR3 is TGCAGCGTTGAAGATCTTGACACTGAAGCTTTCTTT.